This TCR beta chain came from a study of blood T cell repertoires in COVID-19 (dated by TCRdb to about 2020). Background for the entire study: The collaborator samples originated in the United States, Italy and Spain and spanned the acute and convalescent phases of COVID-19. Where available, HLA class I and class II types were taken from metadata supplied by the sample provider and were not determined by assay-based typing. The sample metadata nearly always contained a de-identified subject ID, COVID-19 status, age in years and sex. The prospective study material was composed of cDNA or gDNA derived from T cells, B-cell-depleted T cells, or PBMCs. The samples were drawn from two sources: the first 160 participants of the ongoing ImmuneRACE study, and 1,200 or so subjects contributed by 6 global collaborators. The repertoires were released in a freely available public database meant as a resource for research on the immune response to SARS-CoV-2. The dataset comprised deeply sampled blood TCRbeta repertoires from subjects exposed to, actively infected with, or recovered from COVID-19. The paper's findings and limits, for the study overall: Clinical and demographic metadata were provided uncurated, with the amount varying by source and participant.

From a lookup of the germline V gene, CDR1 and CDR2 are SGHRS and YFSETQ. Including the terminal cysteine and phenylalanine, the CDR3 comprises 15 residues. Left in the record is the CDR3 DNA by itself, 45 bases read in frame from the first base. For this chain, trimming is 0 bases at the V end and 6 bases at the J end, and the number of junction bases without a gene match is 6. The immunoSEQ Assay, a bias-controlled multiplex PCR, was used to amplify TCRbeta CDR3 regions from genomic DNA. On the authors' methods: The number of nucleated cells in each sample was estimated from the amplification of reference gene primers within the assay. Sequence reads were collapsed and filtered to measure the absolute abundance of every unique TCRbeta CDR3 rearrangement. Productive Simpson clonality was computed per sample as the square root of Simpson's diversity index over productive rearrangements. TCRdb provides this immuneACCESS table in a form limited to in-frame rearrangements. Some clones are lacking; in checked studies, under half of them reflect an unresolved V gene, and why the rest are absent is not known. V, J and clone size are those of that table, while D and trimming were read from the DNA. Recorded for this sample are about 67,000 clones; less than 90% of them occurred a single time. In total, the top ten clones hold roughly 4.4% of the sample.

Each collaborating institution followed its own protocols to collect whole blood in K2EDTA tubes. Collaborator samples were shipped for TCRbeta analysis as frozen whole blood, isolated PBMCs, or DNA extracted from either sample type. Comment on this clone: Its antigen is not yet known. No base-level quality is on record; no much larger clone is a single base apart.

The chain links TRBV5-1 with TRBJ1-2; TRBD1 agrees with 9 junctional bases. The sample comprised peripheral blood. The clonotype originates from a man aged 50 or older with active COVID-19. CDR3 sequence: CASSLDTDRGNGYTF. The nucleotides read TGCGCCAGCAGCTTGGACACAGACAGGGGGAATGGCTACACCTTC.